These T cell receptor beta chains were read from a single sample in a study of blood T cell repertoires in COVID-19. TCRdb keeps only in-frame clones here, not all; method: immunoSEQ multiplex PCR. Of 260,000 or so clones detected, over 75% appear once; the ten largest clones hold 15% to 17%. The sequenced sample was PBMCs or T cells enriched from blood (not recorded which). These TCRs come from a man younger than 35 who had recovered from COVID-19. Both conserved end residues are part of each CDR3. A D gene is named only where the DNA matches it firmly.

>TRBJ1-5|NA|15|TRBV19
TGTGCCAGTAGTCACAATCAGGGGCCCAATCAGCCCCAGCATTTT
CASSHNQGPNQPQHF
>TRBJ1-4|NA|14|TRBV28
TGTGCCAGCACTCTCCCCGGGGCTAATGAAAAACTGTTTTTT
CASTLPGANEKLFF
>TRBJ1-1|TRBD1|14|TRBV18
TGTGCCAGCTCACCACTCGACAGGGTGAGTGAAGCTTTCTTT
CASSPLDRVSEAFF
>TRBJ1-3|NA|13|TRBV9
TGTGCCAGCAGCACCGTCGGGGGAAACACCATATATTTT
CASSTVGGNTIYF
>TRBJ2-7|NA|13|TRBV28
TGTGCCAGCAGCACGGACTCGCTATTCGAGCAGTACTTC
CASSTDSLFEQYF
>TRBJ1-3|NA|15|TRBV28
TGTGCCAGCAGCTCAGGGGATGGGGCTGGAAACACCATATATTTT
CASSSGDGAGNTIYF
>TRBJ2-1|TRBD2|15|TRBV20-1
TGCAGTGCTAGTGGGGCTAGCGGGACCCTCGATGAGCAGTTCTTC
CSASGASGTLDEQFF
>TRBJ1-1|NA|14|TRBV7-9
TGTGCCAGCAGCTCACGACGGGTGAACACTGAAGCTTTCTTT
CASSSRRVNTEAFF
>TRBJ2-5|TRBD2|19|TRBV5-4
TGTGCCAGCAGCTCTGAGTGGCTAGCGGGGGATAATAAGAGACGGTCCCAGTACTTC
CASSSEWLAGDNKRRSQYF
>TRBJ1-1|NA|13|TRBV5-4
TGTGCCAGCAGCCTTTGGGGGGACACTGAAGCTTTCTTT
CASSLWGDTEAFF
>TRBJ2-6|NA|13|TRBV12-3/TRBV12-4
TGTGCCAGCAGTTTCGCTGGGGCCAACGTCCTGACTTTC
CASSFAGANVLTF
>TRBJ1-5|TRBD1|15|TRBV7-2
TGTGCCAGCAGTTCACAGGGGTATAGCAATCAGCCCCAGCATTTT
CASSSQGYSNQPQHF
>TRBJ1-1|NA|16|TRBV5-1
TGCGCCAGCAGCTTTACCTCATCCGGACAAAACACTGAAGCTTTCTTT
CASSFTSSGQNTEAFF